This entry lists 10 T cell receptor beta chains sequenced from one sample in a study of human T cells and chemical hapten exposure. TCRdb reprocessed the RACE reads with MiXCR, giving one entry per CDR3 protein. The table includes roughly 120,000 distinct CDR3 sequences, roughly an eighth detected once. Time point described: patch test 1, 2 weeks after DPC sensitization. Noted treatment: therapeutic diphenylcyclopropenone sensitization with weekly scalp DPC. The sample consisted of whole blood, taken in connection with sensitization to the hapten diphenylcyclopropenone (DPC). The receptors shown here come from a man between 18 and 35 years old with alopecia areata. Some clones in this sample may be carry-over from other donors' samples.

There are a few counts of this clonotype. The chain carries TRBV28 and TRBJ2-3; tentative D call: TRBD1 (6 bases). There are 14 residues in the CDR3. V lost 11 bases, J lost 5 bases, and 20 bases lay in between. CDR1 and CDR2 (germline): MDHEN, SYDVKM. CDR3 DNA: TGTGCCGCCCTAAGTGGGGGCCAGGGAGATACGCAGTATTTT. Translated: CAALSGGQGDTQYF.

This clonotype was recorded a few times. The chain carries TRBV5-6 and TRBJ2-3; weak D call: TRBD1 (6 bases). The CDR3 has 15 residues. Between the trimmed V and J ends, which lost 3 bases and 1 base, there was a span of 12 bases. The V gene's germline CDR1 is SGHDT and CDR2 YYEEEE. CDR3 sequence: CASSSRRTGTDTQYF. In DNA, the CDR3 is TGTGCCAGCAGCTCGCGCCGGACAGGCACAGATACGCAGTATTTT.

Ten or more counts support this clonotype. This rearrangement joins TRBV7-9 to TRBJ2-7; 8 positions match TRBD1. In germline, CDR1 is SEHNR, CDR2 FQNEAQ (reference sequence). The CDR3 runs to 14 residues. Trimming cost V 3 bases and J 5 bases; bases outside gene matches: 6. CDR3 sequence: CASSFQDRDHEQYF. The DNA for the CDR3 is TGTGCCAGCAGCTTCCAGGACAGGGACCACGAGCAGTACTTC.

CDR3 protein: CSIRDSDAYEQYF. DNA for the CDR3: TGCAGTATAAGGGACAGCGACGCCTACGAGCAGTACTTC. The V gene is TRBV20-1, the J gene TRBJ2-7; 7 bases line up with TRBD1. The V segment lost 8 bases and the J segment 2 bases; nucleotides outside the gene matches: 9. CDR1 is DFQATT, CDR2 SNEGSKA, per germline (reference sequence). The length of the CDR3 is 13 residues.

This clonotype occurred a few times. The chain carries TRBV20-1 and TRBJ2-5; D call uncertain. Germline CDR1 and CDR2: DFQATT and SNEGSKA (reference sequence). This CDR3 is built from 13 residues. V lost 3 bases and J lost 5, with 13 bases in between. DNA for the CDR3: TGCAGTGCTAGGCGTGACCCAAGGGAGACCCAGTACTTC. It yields the protein CSARRDPRETQYF.

The V and J genes are TRBV7-3 and TRBJ2-3, with D unresolved. This CDR3 has 13 residues. Trimming took 6 bases from V and 5 from J, leaving 12 bases between them. The germline gives CDR1 SGHTA, CDR2 FQGTGA. This CDR3 is CASSQSPGDTQYF. The CDR3 DNA follows: TGTGCCAGCAGTCAATCTCCCGGAGATACGCAGTATTTT.

This clonotype was found a few times. The chain joins TRBV28 to TRBJ1-6; D gene ambiguous. This CDR3 spans 16 amino acids. Per the germline V gene, CDR1 is MDHEN and CDR2 is SYDVKM. V dropped 5 bases and J dropped 0 bases, with 11 bases sitting between them. The CDR3: CASSLLDTSYNSPLHF. CDR3 nucleotides: TGTGCCAGCAGTCTCCTAGACACCTCCTATAATTCACCCCTCCACTTT.

This clonotype occurred a few times. V is TRBV5-4 and J is TRBJ2-2, with D possibly matching TRBD2 (6 bases). Germline CDR1 reads SGHNT; CDR2 reads YYREEE (reference sequence). The CDR3 is 15 residues long. V shed 5 bases and J shed 6 bases, with 17 bases lying between them. The CDR3, as DNA: TGTGCCAGCAGTCCTACGACTAGTAGGGCCGGGGAGCTGTTTTTT. Its protein is CASSPTTSRAGELFF.

In this sample, this clonotype turned up many times. The V call is TRBV7-6, the J call TRBJ2-7; maybe TRBD1 (6 bases). CDR3 length equals 12 residues. In germline, CDR1 is SGHVS, CDR2 FNYEAQ. With 4 bases removed from V and 6 bases from J, the gap between germline ends came to 10 bases. The CDR3 DNA reads TGTGCCAGCAGCTCGACAGGAGTCGAGCAGTACTTC. Residues: CASSSTGVEQYF.

This clonotype appeared many times. The chain links TRBV24-1 to TRBJ2-6; either TRBD1 or TRBD2 may supply D (5 bases each). The length of the CDR3 is 15 residues. Deletions cut 6 bases from V and 2 bases from J, with 10 bases between. Germline V gene sequence: CDR1 KGHDR, CDR2 SFDVKD. The CDR3: CATSPQGAGANVLTF. The CDR3 DNA reads as TGTGCCACCAGTCCTCAGGGAGCTGGGGCCAACGTCCTGACTTTC.